These 11 T cell receptor beta chains were sequenced from one sample in a study of memory CD8 T cells in hepatitis C reinfection. Time point reported: pre-reinfection, 55 to 20 weeks before reinfection detection. No in vitro expansion preceded TCR sequencing of the sorted cells. The method was immunoSEQ multiplex PCR; TCRdb's version includes in-frame clones alone and lacks a portion of them. The table shows over 45,000 clones, with just under 90% occurring only once. Sequencing used naive CD8+ T cells sorted from blood. The receptors derive from a man between 18 and 29 years old with hepatitis C virus infection.

This clone was found once. The rearrangement links TRBV7-9 to TRBJ1-1; unclear D gene. V lost 7 bases and J lost 1, with 10 bases in between. This CDR3 is 13 amino acids long. Germline V lookup: CDR1 SEHNR, CDR2 FQNEAQ (reference sequence). DNA for the CDR3: TGTGCCAGCAAGCCTCGGGGGAACACTGAAGCTTTCTTT. It yields the protein CASKPRGNTEAFF.

V is TRBV5-6 and J is TRBJ2-3; TRBD2 agrees at 10 bases. The junction had 5 bases not matched to a gene; V was cut back by 0 bases and J by 4 bases. Looked up from germline, CDR1 is SGHDT and CDR2 is YYEEEE. This CDR3 contains 16 residues. The CDR3 DNA sequence: TGTGCCAGCAGCTTGGTAGCGGGGGGACTAGCAGATACGCAGTATTTT. Translated: CASSLVAGGLADTQYF.

V gene TRBV11-2 combines with J gene TRBJ2-5, with D tentatively TRBD1 (5 bases). CDR1 and CDR2 (germline): SGHAT, FQNNGV. Trimming pared 4 bases from V and 2 bases from J, leaving 11 bases between. CDR3 length: 14 residues. The CDR3 spells CASSSIRGQETQYF. The CDR3 DNA follows: TGTGCCAGCAGCTCCATTAGGGGACAAGAGACCCAGTACTTC. Based on the CDR3 plus reference TRBV11-2 and TRBJ2-5, the full variable domain is EAGVAQSPRYKIIEKRQSVAFWCNPISGHATLYWYQQILGQGPKLLIQFQNNGVVDDSQLPKDRFSAERLKGVDSTLKIQPAKLEDSAVYLCASSSIRGQETQYFGPGTRLLVL.

V gene TRBV18 combines with J gene TRBJ2-3; 9 bases align to TRBD1. After removal of 3 bases from V and 0 bases from J, the junction contained 4 bases not matched to a gene. Germline V lookup: CDR1 KGHSH, CDR2 LQKENI. The CDR3 contains 16 residues. In nucleotides, the CDR3 is TGTGCCAGCTCACCTCGCGGACAGGGGAGCACAGATACGCAGTATTTT. Protein: CASSPRGQGSTDTQYF.

The V call is TRBV15, the J call TRBJ2-1; the match to TRBD2 covers 11 bases. CDR1 LNHNV and CDR2 YYDKDF come from the germline V gene (reference sequence). The CDR3 sequence is 14 residues long. With 8 bases clipped from V and 5 bases from J, the junction kept 5 bases outside the gene matches. The CDR3 loop is CATAGTSGDNEQFF. CDR3 in DNA: TGTGCCACCGCGGGGACTAGCGGTGACAATGAGCAGTTCTTC.

This chain joins TRBV5-6 and TRBJ2-5, with TRBD1 as a possible D gene (5 bases). Deletions cut 6 bases from V and 1 base from J, with 13 bases between. This CDR3 is 14 amino acids long. Germline CDR1 is SGHDT and CDR2 is YYEEEE. The DNA for the CDR3 is TGTGCCAGCACCGGTGGCAGGGTCCAAGAGACCCAGTACTTC. Its protein product is CASTGGRVQETQYF.

CDR3: CASSPLTGGTDTQYF. CDR3 bases: TGTGCCAGCAGCCCACTGACGGGGGGCACAGATACGCAGTATTTT. The chain joins TRBV5-4 to TRBJ2-3, with a weak D call TRBD2 (6 bases). With 4 bases removed from V and 1 base from J, the gap between germline ends came to 13 bases. Germline lookup yields CDR1 SGHNT and CDR2 YYREEE (reference sequence). The CDR3 is 15 residues long.

V and J are TRBV5-4 and TRBJ2-5; maybe TRBD1 (5 bases). Looked up from germline, CDR1 is SGHNT and CDR2 is YYREEE (reference sequence). The CDR3 covers 14 residues. V lost 2 bases and J lost 2, with 10 bases in between. CDR3 in amino acids: CASSLETAQETQYF. CDR3 sequence (DNA): TGTGCCAGCAGCTTAGAGACAGCACAAGAGACCCAGTACTTC.

CDR3 nucleotides: TGTGCCAGCATGGACAGGGGGACAGATACGCAGTATTTT. Its translation: CASMDRGTDTQYF. The rearrangement joins TRBV6-5 to TRBJ2-3; 10 bases map to TRBD1. CDR3 size: 13 residues. J was trimmed by 3 bases and V by 7 bases; bases with no gene match: 1. Per the germline V gene, CDR1 is MNHEY and CDR2 is SVGAGI.

The count of this clone is one. Written as DNA, the CDR3 is TGTGCCAGCAGCTTGTTTAGCGGGGGGGCCAGGGAGGCCCAGTACTTC. Translated, it gives CASSLFSGGAREAQYF. The chain carries TRBV5-4 and TRBJ2-5; 11 bases are a match to TRBD2. Trimming took 1 base from V and 9 from J; bases not matched to a gene: 11. Germline assignment: CDR1 SGHNT and CDR2 YYREEE (reference sequence). The CDR3 runs to 16 residues.

J is TRBJ2-5 and V is TRBV2; possibly TRBD2 for D (5 bases). The J call may be in error: the DNA end matches TRBJ2-7 better. The germline gives CDR1 SNHLY, CDR2 FYNNEI. The CDR3 length is 18 residues. The CDR3 DNA reads as TGTGCCAGCAGTGAAAATCTCCCCGCGGAAGAGGGAACCTACGAGCAGTACTTC. It codes for CASSENLPAEEGTYEQYF.